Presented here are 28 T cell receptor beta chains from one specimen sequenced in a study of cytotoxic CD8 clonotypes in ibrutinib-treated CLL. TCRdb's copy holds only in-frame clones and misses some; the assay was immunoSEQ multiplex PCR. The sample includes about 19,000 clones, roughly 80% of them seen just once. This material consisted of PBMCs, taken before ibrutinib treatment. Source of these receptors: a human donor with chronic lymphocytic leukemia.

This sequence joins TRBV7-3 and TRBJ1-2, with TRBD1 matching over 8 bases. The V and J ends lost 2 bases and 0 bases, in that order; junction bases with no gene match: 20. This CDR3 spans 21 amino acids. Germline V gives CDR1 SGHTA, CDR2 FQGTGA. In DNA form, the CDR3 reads TGTGCCAGCAGCTTATATGCAGGGGGCAAATTTTTTTCTCTCGCTAACTATGGCTACACCTTC. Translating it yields CASSLYAGGKFFSLANYGYTF.

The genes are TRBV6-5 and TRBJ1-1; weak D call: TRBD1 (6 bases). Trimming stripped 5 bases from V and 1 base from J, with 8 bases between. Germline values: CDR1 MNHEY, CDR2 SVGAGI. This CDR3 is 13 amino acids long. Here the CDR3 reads CASSLRGNTEAFF. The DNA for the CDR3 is TGTGCCAGCAGTCTCAGGGGGAACACTGAAGCTTTCTTT.

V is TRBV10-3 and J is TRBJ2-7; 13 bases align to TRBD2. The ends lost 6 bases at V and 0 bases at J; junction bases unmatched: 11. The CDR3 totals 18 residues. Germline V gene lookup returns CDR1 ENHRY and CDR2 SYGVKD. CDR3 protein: CAISPGLAGALSSYEQYF. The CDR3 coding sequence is TGTGCCATCAGCCCTGGACTAGCGGGGGCTCTTAGCTCCTACGAGCAGTACTTC.

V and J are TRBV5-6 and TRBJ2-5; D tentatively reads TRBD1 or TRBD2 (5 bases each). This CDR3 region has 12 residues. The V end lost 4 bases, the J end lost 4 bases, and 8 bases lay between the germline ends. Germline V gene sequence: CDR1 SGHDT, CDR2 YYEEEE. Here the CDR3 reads CASSRDGETQYF. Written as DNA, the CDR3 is TGTGCCAGCAGCAGGGACGGAGAGACCCAGTACTTC.

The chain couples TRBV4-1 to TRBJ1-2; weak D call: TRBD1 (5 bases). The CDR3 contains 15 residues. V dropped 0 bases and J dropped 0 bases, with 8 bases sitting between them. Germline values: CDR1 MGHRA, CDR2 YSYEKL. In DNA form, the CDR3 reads TGCGCCAGCAGCCAAGAAACAGGCACTAACTATGGCTACACCTTC. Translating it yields CASSQETGTNYGYTF.

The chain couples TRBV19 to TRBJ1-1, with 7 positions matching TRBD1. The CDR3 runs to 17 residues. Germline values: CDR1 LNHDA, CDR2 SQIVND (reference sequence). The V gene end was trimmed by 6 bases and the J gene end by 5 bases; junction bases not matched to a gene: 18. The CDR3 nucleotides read TGTGCCAGTAGGAACATACTACAGGGGCGGAAGAAAACTGAAGCTTTCTTT. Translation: CASRNILQGRKKTEAFF.

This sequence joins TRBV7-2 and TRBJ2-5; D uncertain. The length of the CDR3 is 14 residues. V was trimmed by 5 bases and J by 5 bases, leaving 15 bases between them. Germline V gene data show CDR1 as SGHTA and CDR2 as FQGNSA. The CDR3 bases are TGTGCCAGCAGCCCGGCGGCCCTAAGGGAGACCCAGTACTTC. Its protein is CASSPAALRETQYF.

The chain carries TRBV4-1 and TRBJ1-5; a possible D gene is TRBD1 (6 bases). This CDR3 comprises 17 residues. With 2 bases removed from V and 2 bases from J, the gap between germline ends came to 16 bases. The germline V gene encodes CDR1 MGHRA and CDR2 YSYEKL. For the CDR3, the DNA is TGCGCCAGCAGCCAACAAGGGCAGGGGAAGGGCAATCAGCCCCAGCATTTT. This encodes CASSQQGQGKGNQPQHF.

CDR3 sequence (DNA): TGTGCCAGCAGCTGGGGGGAGGACTATGGCTACACCTTC. Protein: CASSWGEDYGYTF. V and J are TRBV7-2 and TRBJ1-2, with TRBD1 as a possible D gene (5 bases). The CDR3 runs 13 residues. Looked up from germline, CDR1 is SGHTA and CDR2 is FQGNSA. The V end lost 4 bases, the J end lost 3 bases, and 9 bases lay between the germline ends. Using reference TRBV7-2 and TRBJ1-2 for the parts outside the CDR3, the full variable domain is GAGVSQSPSNKVTEKGKDVELRCDPISGHTALYWYRQSLGQGLEFLIYFQGNSAPDKSGLPSDRFSAERTGGSVSTLTIQRTQQEDSAVYLCASSWGEDYGYTFGSGTRLTVV.

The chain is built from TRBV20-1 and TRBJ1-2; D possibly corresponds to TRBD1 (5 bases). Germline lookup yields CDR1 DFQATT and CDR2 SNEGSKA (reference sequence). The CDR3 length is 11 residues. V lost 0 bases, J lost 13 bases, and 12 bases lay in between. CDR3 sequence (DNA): TGCAGTGCTAGAGATGGGCGGGGGAGCACCTTC. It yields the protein CSARDGRGSTF.

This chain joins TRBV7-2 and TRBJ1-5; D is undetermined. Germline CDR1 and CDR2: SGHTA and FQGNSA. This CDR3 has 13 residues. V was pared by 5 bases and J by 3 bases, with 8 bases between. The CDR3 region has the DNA TGTGCCAGCAGCCCTCGTCCCAATCAGCCCCAGCATTTT. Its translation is CASSPRPNQPQHF. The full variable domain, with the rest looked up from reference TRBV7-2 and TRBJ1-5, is GAGVSQSPSNKVTEKGKDVELRCDPISGHTALYWYRQSLGQGLEFLIYFQGNSAPDKSGLPSDRFSAERTGGSVSTLTIQRTQQEDSAVYLCASSPRPNQPQHFGDGTRLSIL.

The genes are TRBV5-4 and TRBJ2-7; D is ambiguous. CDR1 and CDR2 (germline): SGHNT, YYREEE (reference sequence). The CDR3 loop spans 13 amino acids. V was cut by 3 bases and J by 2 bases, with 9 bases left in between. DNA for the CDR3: TGTGCCAGCAGCTCAGATCCGGCCTACGAGCAGTACTTC. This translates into CASSSDPAYEQYF.

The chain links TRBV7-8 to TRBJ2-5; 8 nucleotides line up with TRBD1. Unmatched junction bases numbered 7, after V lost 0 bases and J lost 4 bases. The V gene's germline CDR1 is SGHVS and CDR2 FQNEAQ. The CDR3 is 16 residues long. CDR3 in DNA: TGTGCCAGCAGCTTAGCAGCAGGGGGCGCCGGAGAGACCCAGTACTTC. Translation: CASSLAAGGAGETQYF.

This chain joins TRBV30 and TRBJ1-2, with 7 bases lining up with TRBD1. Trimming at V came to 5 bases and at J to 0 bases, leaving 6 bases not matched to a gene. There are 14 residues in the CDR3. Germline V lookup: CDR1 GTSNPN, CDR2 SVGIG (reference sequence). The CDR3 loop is CAWGRGTANYGYTF. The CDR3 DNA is TGTGCCTGGGGGCGGGGGACAGCTAACTATGGCTACACCTTC.

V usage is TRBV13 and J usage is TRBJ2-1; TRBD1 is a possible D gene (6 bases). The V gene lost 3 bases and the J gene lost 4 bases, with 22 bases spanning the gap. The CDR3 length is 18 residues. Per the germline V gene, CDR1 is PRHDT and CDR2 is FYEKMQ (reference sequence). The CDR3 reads CASSFPPGQLVRYNEQFF. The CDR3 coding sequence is TGTGCCAGCAGCTTTCCCCCGGGACAACTTGTCCGTTACAATGAGCAGTTCTTC. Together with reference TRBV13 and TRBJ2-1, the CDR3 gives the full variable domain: AAGVIQSPRHLIKEKRETATLKCYPIPRHDTVYWYQQGPGQDPQFLISFYEKMQSDKGSIPDRFSAQQFSDYHSELNMSSLELGDSALYFCASSFPPGQLVRYNEQFFGPGTRLTVL.

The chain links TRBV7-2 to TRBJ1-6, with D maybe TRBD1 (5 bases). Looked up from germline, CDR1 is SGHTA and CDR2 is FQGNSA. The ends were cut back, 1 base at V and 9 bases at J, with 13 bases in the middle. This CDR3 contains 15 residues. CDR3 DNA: TGTGCCAGCAGCTTAGTACCGGGGCTGGGTTCACCCCTCCACTTT. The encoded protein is CASSLVPGLGSPLHF.

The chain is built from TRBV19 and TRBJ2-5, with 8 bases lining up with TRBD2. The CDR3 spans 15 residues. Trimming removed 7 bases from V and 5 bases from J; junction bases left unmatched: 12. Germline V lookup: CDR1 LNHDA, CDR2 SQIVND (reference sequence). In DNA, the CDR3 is TGTGCCAGTACCCTTAGCGGGGCCAAGGATGAGACCCAGTACTTC. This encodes CASTLSGAKDETQYF. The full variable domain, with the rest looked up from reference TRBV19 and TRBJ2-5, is DGGITQSPKYLFRKEGQNVTLSCEQNLNHDAMYWYRQDPGQGLRLIYYSQIVNDFQKGDIAEGYSVSREKKESFPLTVTSAQKNPTAFYLCASTLSGAKDETQYFGPGTRLLVL.

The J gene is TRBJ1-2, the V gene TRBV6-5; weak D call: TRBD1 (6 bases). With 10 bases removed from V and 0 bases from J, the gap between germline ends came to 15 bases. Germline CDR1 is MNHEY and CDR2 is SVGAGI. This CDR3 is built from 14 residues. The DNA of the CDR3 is TGTGCCACCGGCGAGGGGGGAGCTAACTATGGCTACACCTTC. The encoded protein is CATGEGGANYGYTF.

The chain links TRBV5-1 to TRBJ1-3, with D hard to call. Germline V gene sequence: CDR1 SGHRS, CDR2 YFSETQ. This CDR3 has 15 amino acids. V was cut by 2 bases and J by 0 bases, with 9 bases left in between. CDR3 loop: CASSFRPGSGNTIYF. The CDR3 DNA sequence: TGCGCCAGCAGCTTCCGTCCAGGCTCTGGAAACACCATATATTTT.

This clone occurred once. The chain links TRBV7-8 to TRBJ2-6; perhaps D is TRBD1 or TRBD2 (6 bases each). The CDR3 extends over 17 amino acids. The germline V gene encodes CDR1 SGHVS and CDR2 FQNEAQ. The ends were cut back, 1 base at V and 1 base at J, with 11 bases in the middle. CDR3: CASSLVGGGSGANVLTF. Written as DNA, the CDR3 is TGTGCCAGCAGCTTAGTCGGAGGGGGGTCTGGGGCCAACGTCCTGACTTTC.

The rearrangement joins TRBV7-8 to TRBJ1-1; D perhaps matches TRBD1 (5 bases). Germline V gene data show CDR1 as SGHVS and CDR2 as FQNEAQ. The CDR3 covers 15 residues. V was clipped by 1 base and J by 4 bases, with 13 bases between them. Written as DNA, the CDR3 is TGTGCCAGCAGCTTAGTGGCAGGGTACCTCACTGAAGCTTTCTTT. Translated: CASSLVAGYLTEAFF. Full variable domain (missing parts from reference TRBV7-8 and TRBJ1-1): GAGVSQSPRYKVAKRGQDVALRCDPISGHVSLFWYQQALGQGPEFLTYFQNEAQLDKSGLPSDRFFAERPEGSVSTLKIQRTQQEDSAVYLCASSLVAGYLTEAFFGQGTRLTVV.

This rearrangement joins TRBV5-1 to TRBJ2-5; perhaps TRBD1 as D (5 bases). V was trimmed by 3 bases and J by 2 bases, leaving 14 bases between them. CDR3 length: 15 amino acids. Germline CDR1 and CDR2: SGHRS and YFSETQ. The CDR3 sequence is CASSSTGQLQETQYF. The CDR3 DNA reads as TGCGCCAGCAGCTCGACCGGACAACTACAAGAGACCCAGTACTTC.

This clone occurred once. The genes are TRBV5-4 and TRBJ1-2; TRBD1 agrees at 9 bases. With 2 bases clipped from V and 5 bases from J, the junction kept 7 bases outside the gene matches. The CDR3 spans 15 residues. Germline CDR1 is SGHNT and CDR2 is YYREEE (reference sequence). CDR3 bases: TGTGCCAGCAGCTTAACAGGGGGCGGTTGGTATGGCTACACCTTC. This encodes CASSLTGGGWYGYTF.

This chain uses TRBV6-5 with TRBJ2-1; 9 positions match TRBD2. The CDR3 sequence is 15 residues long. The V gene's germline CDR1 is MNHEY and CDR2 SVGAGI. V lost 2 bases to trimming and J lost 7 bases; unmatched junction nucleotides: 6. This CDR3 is CASSYVGLAGNEQFF. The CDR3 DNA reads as TGTGCCAGCAGTTACGTGGGTCTAGCGGGAAATGAGCAGTTCTTC.

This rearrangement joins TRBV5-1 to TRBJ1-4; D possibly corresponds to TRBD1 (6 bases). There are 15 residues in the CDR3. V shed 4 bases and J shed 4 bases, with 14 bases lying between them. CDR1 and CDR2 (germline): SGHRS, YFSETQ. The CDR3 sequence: CASSQQGLVNEKLFF. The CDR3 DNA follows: TGCGCCAGCAGCCAACAGGGCTTGGTTAATGAAAAACTGTTTTTT.

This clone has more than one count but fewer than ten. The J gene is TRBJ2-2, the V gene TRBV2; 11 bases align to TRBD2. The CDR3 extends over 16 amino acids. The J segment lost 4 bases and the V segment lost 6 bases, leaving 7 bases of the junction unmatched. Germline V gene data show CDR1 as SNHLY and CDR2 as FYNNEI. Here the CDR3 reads CASRVTSGGTTGELFF. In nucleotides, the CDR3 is TGTGCCAGCAGGGTCACTAGCGGGGGAACCACCGGGGAGCTGTTTTTT.

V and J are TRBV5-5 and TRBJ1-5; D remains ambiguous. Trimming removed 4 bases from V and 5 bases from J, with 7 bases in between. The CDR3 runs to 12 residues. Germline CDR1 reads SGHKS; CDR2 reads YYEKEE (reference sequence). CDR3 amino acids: CASSAEDQPQHF. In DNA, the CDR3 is TGTGCCAGCAGCGCGGAAGATCAGCCCCAGCATTTT. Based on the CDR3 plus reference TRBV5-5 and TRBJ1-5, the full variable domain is DAGVTQSPTHLIKTRGQQVTLRCSPISGHKSVSWYQQVLGQGPQFIFQYYEKEERGRGNFPDRFSARQFPNYSSELNVNALLLGDSALYLCASSAEDQPQHFGDGTRLSIL.

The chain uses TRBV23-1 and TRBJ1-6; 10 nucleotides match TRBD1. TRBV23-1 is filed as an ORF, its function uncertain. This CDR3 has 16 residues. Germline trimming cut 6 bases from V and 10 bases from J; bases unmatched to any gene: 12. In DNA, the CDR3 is TGCGCCAGCAGGACAGGGGGCGGCCGGGCTGAGTCACCCCTCCACTTT. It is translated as CASRTGGGRAESPLHF.